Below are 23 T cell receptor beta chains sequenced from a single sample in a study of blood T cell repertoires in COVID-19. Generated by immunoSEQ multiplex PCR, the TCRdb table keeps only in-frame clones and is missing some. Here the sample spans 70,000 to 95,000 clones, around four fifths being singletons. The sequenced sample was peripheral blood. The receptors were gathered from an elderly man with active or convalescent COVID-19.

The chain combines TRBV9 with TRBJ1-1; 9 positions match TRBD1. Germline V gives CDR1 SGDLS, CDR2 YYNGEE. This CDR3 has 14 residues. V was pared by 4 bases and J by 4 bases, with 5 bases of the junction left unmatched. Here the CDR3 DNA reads TGTGCCAGCAGCCCCAGGGACAGGGTCACTGAAGCTTTCTTT. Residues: CASSPRDRVTEAFF. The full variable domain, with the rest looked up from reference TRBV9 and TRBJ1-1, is DSGVTQTPKHLITATGQRVTLRCSPRSGDLSVYWYQQSLDQGLQFLIQYYNGEERAKGNILERFSAQQFPDLHSELNLSSLELGDSALYFCASSPRDRVTEAFFGQGTRLTVV.

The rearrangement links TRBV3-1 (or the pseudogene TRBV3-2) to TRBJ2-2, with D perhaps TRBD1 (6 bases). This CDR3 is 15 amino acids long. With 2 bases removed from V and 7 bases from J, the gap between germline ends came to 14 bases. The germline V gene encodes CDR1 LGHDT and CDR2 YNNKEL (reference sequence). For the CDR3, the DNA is TGTGCCAGCAGCCAACGGGACACCCTTAGCGGGGAGCTGTTTTTT. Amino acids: CASSQRDTLSGELFF.

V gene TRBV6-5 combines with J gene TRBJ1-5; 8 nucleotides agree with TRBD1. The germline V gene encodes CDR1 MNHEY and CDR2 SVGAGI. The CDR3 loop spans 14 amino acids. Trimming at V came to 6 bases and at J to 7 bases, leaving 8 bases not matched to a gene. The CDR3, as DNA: TGTGCCAGCAGCAGGGGGCGCGAGGGACAGCCCCAGCATTTT. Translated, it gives CASSRGREGQPQHF.

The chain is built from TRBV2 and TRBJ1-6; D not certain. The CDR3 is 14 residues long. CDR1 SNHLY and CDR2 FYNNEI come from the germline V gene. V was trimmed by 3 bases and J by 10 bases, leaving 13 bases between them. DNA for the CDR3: TGTGCCAGCAGTGAGGTCCGAGGGTACTCACCCCTCCACTTT. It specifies CASSEVRGYSPLHF.

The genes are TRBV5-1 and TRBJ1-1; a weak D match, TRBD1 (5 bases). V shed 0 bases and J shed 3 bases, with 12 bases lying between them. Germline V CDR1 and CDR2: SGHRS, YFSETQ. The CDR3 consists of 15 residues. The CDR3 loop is CASSLVPGLDTEAFF. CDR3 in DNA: TGCGCCAGCAGCTTGGTTCCAGGGCTGGACACTGAAGCTTTCTTT.

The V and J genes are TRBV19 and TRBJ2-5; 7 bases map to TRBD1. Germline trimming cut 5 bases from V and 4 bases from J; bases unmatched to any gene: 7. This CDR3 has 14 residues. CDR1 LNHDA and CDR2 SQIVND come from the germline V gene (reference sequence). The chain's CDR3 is CASSPSRGRETQYF. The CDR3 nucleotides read TGTGCCAGTAGTCCCAGCAGGGGGAGAGAGACCCAGTACTTC.

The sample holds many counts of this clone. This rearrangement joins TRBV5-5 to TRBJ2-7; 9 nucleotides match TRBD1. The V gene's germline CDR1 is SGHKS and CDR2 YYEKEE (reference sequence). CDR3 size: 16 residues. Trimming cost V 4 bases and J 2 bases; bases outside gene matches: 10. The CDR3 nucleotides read TGTGCCAGCAGCCGGGATTGGACAGGGGCTACCTACGAGCAGTACGTC. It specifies CASSRDWTGATYEQYV.

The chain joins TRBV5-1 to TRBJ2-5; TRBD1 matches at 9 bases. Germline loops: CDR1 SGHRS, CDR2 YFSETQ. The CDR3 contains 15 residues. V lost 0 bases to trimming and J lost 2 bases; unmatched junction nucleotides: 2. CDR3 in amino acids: CASSLEGQGQETQYF. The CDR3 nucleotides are TGCGCCAGCAGCTTGGAGGGACAGGGTCAAGAGACCCAGTACTTC.

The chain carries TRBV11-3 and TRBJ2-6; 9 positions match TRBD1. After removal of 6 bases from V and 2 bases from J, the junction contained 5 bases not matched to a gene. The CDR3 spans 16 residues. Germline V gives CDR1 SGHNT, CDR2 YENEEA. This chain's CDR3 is CASSDRGTTGANVLTF. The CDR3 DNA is TGTGCCAGCAGTGACAGGGGGACGACTGGGGCCAACGTCCTGACTTTC.

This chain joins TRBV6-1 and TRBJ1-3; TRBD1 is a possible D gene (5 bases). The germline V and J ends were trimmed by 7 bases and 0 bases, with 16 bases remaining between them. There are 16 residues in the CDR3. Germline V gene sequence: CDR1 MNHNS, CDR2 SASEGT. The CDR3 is CASIDRGLISGNTIYF. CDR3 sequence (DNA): TGTGCCAGCATTGACCGGGGACTGATCTCTGGAAACACCATATATTTT.

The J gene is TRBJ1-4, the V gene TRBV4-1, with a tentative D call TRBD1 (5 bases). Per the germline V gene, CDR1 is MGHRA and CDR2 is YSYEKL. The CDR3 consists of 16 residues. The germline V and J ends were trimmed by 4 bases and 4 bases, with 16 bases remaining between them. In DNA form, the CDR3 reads TGCGCCAGCAGCCGGATCGGGACTCATGATAATGAAAAACTGTTTTTT. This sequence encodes CASSRIGTHDNEKLFF.

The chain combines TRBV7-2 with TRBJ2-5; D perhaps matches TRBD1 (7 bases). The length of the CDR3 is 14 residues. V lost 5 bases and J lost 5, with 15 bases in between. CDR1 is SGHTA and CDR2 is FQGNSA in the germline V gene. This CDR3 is CASSPGGRGETQYF. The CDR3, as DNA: TGTGCCAGCAGCCCAGGGGGGCGCGGGGAGACCCAGTACTTC.

CDR3 sequence: CASSEGWGGREKLFF. In DNA form, the CDR3 reads TGCGCCAGCAGTGAGGGGTGGGGCGGGAGAGAAAAACTGTTTTTT. The V call is TRBV10-2, the J call TRBJ1-4; D is perhaps TRBD1 (5 bases). The CDR3 contains 15 residues. The ends were cut back, 2 bases at V and 8 bases at J, with 15 bases in the middle. Per germline, CDR1 WSHSY and CDR2 SAAADI.

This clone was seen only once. The CDR3 bases are TGTGCCAGCAGTCCCCTGGACGGGGACCAAGAGACCCAGTACTTC. Protein sequence: CASSPLDGDQETQYF. The genes are TRBV28 and TRBJ2-5; maybe TRBD2 (5 bases). Germline CDR1 and CDR2: MDHEN and SYDVKM. Trimming removed 5 bases at V and 0 bases at J, with 13 bases between. The CDR3 consists of 15 residues.

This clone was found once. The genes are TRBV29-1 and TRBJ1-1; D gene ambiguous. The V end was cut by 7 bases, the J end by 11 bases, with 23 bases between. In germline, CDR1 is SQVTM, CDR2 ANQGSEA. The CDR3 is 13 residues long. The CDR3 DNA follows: TGCAGCGCCGACAATGTTGAGGGAGTACCGGCTTTCTTT. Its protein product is CSADNVEGVPAFF.

The CDR3 sequence: CASSTYLDSLNYGYTF. Written as DNA, the CDR3 is TGTGCCAGCAGCACCTACCTGGACAGTTTAAACTATGGCTACACCTTC. The J gene is TRBJ1-2, the V gene TRBV7-9; a possible D gene is TRBD1 (6 bases). Per the germline V gene, CDR1 is SEHNR and CDR2 is FQNEAQ (reference sequence). Trimming removed 5 bases from V and 2 bases from J, with 18 bases in between. CDR3 size: 16 residues.

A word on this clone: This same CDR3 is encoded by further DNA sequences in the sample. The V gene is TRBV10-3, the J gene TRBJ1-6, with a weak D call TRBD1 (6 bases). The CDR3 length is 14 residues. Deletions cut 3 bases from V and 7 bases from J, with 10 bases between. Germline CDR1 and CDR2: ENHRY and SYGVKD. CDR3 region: CAISEQGGNSPLHF. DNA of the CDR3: TGTGCCATCAGTGAACAGGGAGGGAATTCACCCCTCCACTTT.

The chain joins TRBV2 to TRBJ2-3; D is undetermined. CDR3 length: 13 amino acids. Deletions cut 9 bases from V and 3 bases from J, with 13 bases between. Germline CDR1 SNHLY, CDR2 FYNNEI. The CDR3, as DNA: TGTGCCAGTCGGTCGCGGCCAACAGATACGCAGTATTTT. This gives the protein CASRSRPTDTQYF.

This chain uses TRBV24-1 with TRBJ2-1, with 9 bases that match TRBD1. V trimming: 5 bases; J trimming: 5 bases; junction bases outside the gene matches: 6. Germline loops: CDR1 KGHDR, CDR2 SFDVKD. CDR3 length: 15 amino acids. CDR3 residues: CATSVGGTGNNEQFF. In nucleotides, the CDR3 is TGTGCCACCAGTGTTGGCGGGACAGGGAACAATGAGCAGTTCTTC.

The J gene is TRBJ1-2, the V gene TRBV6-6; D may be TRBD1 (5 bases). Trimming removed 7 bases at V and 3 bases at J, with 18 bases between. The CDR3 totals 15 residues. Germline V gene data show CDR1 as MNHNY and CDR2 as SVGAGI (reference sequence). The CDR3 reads CASTDLTGPHYGYTF. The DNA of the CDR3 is TGTGCCAGCACCGACCTAACAGGTCCCCACTATGGCTACACCTTC.

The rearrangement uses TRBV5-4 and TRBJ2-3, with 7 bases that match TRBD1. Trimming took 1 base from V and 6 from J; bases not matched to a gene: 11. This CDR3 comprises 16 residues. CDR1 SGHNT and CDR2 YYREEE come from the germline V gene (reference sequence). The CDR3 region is CASSLIRGRVEDTQYF. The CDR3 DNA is TGTGCCAGCAGCTTGATTAGGGGGCGAGTTGAGGATACGCAGTATTTT.

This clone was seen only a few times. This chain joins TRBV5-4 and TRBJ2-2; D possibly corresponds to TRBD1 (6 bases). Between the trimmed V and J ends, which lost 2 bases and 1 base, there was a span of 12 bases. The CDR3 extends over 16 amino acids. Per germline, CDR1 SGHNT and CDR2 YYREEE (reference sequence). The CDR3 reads CASSFRQGRNTGELFF. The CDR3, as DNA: TGTGCCAGCAGCTTTCGGCAGGGGAGGAACACCGGGGAGCTGTTTTTT. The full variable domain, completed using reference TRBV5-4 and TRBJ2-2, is ETGVTQSPTHLIKTRGQQVTLRCSSQSGHNTVSWYQQALGQGPQFIFQYYREEENGRGNFPPRFSGLQFPNYSSELNVNALELDDSALYLCASSFRQGRNTGELFFGEGSRLTVL.

CDR3: CASSQELWAGVSTDTQYF. Written as DNA, the CDR3 is TGTGCCAGCAGCCAAGAACTTTGGGCGGGGGTTTCCACAGATACGCAGTATTTT. The chain combines TRBV4-2 with TRBJ2-3; 7 bases align to TRBD2. The V gene end was trimmed by 0 bases and the J gene end by 2 bases; junction bases not matched to a gene: 11. Germline CDR1 LGHNA, CDR2 YNFKEQ. CDR3 size: 18 residues.